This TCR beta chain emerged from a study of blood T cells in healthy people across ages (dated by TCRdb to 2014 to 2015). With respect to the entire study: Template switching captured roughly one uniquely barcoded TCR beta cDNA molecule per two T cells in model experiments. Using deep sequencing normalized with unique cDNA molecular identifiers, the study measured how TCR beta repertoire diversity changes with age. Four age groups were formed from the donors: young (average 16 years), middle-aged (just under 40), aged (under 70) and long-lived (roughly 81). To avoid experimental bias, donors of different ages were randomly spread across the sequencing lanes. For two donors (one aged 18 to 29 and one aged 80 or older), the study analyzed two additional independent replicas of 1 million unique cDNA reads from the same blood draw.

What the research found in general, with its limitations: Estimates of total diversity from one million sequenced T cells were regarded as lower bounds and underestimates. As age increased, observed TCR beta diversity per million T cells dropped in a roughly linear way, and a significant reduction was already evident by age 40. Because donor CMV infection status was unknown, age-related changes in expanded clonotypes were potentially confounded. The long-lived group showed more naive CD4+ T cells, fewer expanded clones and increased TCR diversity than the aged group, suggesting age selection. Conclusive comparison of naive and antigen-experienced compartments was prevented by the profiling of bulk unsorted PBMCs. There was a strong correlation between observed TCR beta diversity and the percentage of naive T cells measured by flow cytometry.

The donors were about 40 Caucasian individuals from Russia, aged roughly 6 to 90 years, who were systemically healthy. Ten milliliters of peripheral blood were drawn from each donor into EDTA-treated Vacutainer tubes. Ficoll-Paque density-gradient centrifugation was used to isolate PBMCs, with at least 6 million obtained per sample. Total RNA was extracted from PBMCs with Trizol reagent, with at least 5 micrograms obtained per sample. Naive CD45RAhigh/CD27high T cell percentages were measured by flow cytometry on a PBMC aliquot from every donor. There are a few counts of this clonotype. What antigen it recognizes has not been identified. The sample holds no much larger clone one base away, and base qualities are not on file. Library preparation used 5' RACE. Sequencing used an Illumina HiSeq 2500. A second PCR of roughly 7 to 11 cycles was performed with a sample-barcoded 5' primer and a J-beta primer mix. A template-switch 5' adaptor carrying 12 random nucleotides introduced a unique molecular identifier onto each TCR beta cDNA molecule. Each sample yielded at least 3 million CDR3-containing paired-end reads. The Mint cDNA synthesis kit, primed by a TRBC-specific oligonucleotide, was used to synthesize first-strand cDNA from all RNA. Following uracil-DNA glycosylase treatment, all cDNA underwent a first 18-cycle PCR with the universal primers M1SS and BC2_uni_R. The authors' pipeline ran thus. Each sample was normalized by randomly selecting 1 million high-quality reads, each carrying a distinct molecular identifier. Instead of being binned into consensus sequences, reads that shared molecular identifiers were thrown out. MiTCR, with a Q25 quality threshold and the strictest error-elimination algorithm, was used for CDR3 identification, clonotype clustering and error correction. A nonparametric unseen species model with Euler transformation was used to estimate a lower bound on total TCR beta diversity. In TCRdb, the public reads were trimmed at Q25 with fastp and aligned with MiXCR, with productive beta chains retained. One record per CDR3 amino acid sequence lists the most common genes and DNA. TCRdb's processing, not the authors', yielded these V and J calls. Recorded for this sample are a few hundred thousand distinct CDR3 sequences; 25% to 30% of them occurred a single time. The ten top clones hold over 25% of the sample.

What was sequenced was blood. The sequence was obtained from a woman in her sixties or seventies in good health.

This receptor carries the CDR3 CSARELPGQGAHEQYF. The nucleotides read TGCAGTGCTAGAGAACTTCCGGGACAGGGGGCCCACGAGCAGTACTTC. Recombination joined TRBV20-1 with TRBJ2-7; the junction holds 12 bases that match TRBD1. The germline V gene encodes CDR1 DFQATT and CDR2 SNEGSKA (reference sequence). The CDR3 holds 16 amino acids from the cysteine to the phenylalanine. Here the CDR3 DNA is all that survives: 48 bases in frame from base 1. V has 0 bases trimmed and J has 5 bases trimmed; junction bases matching no gene number 8.